This is a list of T cell receptor beta chains from one sample in a study of shared clonotypes between healthy human individuals. TCRdb keeps only in-frame clones here, not all; method: immunoSEQ multiplex PCR. The sample consists of over a million clones, around 97% of them appearing once. Sequenced sample: naive CD4+ T cells sorted from blood. These receptors were obtained from a man aged 25 to 40 in good health. The CDR3 runs from the conserved cysteine through the conserved F or W. A D gene is named only where the DNA matches it firmly. Size is omitted from some rows. Given values are once, few, many or a class for expanded clones.

>TRBV25-1|.|13|TRBJ1-1|.
CASRYPGSTEAFF
TGTGCCAGCAGGTATCCAGGGTCCACTGAAGCTTTCTTT
>TRBV19|TRBD2|15|TRBJ2-3|.
CASSRTSGYLDTQYF
TGTGCCAGTAGTCGGACTAGCGGCTATTTAGATACGCAGTATTTT
>TRBV6-5|TRBD1|15|TRBJ2-7|.
CASSYQTGAPYEQYF
TGTGCCAGCAGTTACCAGACAGGGGCCCCCTACGAGCAGTACTTC
>TRBV2|.|14|TRBJ1-5|.
CASSDSSFNQPQHF
TGTGCCAGCAGTGACAGCAGCTTCAATCAGCCCCAGCATTTT
>TRBV18|TRBD2|15|TRBJ2-2|.
CASSRKEAGAGELFF
TGTGCCAGCTCCCGTAAGGAGGCGGGGGCCGGGGAGCTGTTTTTT
>TRBV10-3|.|15|TRBJ2-1|.
CAICEEGVTYNEQFF
TGTGCCATCTGCGAAGAGGGGGTTACCTACAATGAGCAGTTCTTC
>TRBV5-1|TRBD1|18|TRBJ2-2|.
CASRPDRPGTGNTGELFF
TGCGCCAGCCGGCCCGACCGGCCCGGGACAGGGAACACCGGGGAGCTGTTTTTT
>TRBV28|.|12|TRBJ1-2|.
CASSLGSSGYTF
TGTGCCAGCAGTTTAGGCAGTAGCGGCTACACCTTC
>TRBV15|TRBD1|15|TRBJ2-7|.
CATSRPGQETYEQYF
TGTGCCACCAGCAGACCGGGACAGGAGACCTACGAGCAGTACTTC
>TRBV5-1|.|13|TRBJ2-5|once
CASSLVGPETQYF
TGCGCCAGCAGCTTGGTGGGTCCAGAGACCCAGTACTTC
>TRBV5-1|.|15|TRBJ2-7|.
CASSPGQTISYEQYF
TGCGCCAGCAGCCCCGGACAGACTATCTCCTACGAGCAGTACTTC
>TRBV6-5|.|15|TRBJ2-6|.
CASSSQTSGANVLTF
TGTGCCAGCAGTTCTCAGACCTCTGGGGCCAACGTCCTGACTTTC
>TRBV5-6|.|13|TRBJ2-1|.
CASSLFPPGEQFF
TGTGCCAGCAGCTTGTTTCCCCCGGGTGAGCAGTTCTTC
>TRBV15|.|12|TRBJ1-2|.
CATSLGGGGYTF
TGTGCCACTTCATTGGGGGGAGGCGGCTACACCTTC
>TRBV2|TRBD1|15|TRBJ1-1|.
CASVRTGAGNTEAFF
TGTGCCAGCGTTCGGACAGGGGCCGGGAACACTGAAGCTTTCTTT
>TRBV5-4|.|14|TRBJ2-3|.
CASSRTASTDTQYF
TGTGCCAGCAGCCGGACAGCGAGCACAGATACGCAGTATTTT
>TRBV9|TRBD2|17|TRBJ2-5|.
CASSVGRSSGLKETQYF
TGTGCCAGCAGCGTAGGCCGGTCTAGCGGCCTAAAAGAGACCCAGTACTTC
>TRBV30|TRBD1|13|TRBJ1-5|.
CAWGTVYNQPQHF
TGTGCCTGGGGGACAGTCTACAATCAGCCCCAGCATTTT
>TRBV9|TRBD2|17|TRBJ2-1|once
CASSVGGLAGSYNEQFF
TGTGCCAGCAGCGTAGGAGGGCTAGCGGGTTCCTACAATGAGCAGTTCTTC
>TRBV6-5|TRBD1|14|TRBJ2-7|.
CASRRTGFLYEQYF
TGTGCCAGCAGACGGACAGGGTTTCTTTACGAGCAGTACTTC
>TRBV2|.|14|TRBJ2-3|.
CASRRLQSTDTQYF
TGTGCCAGCAGACGCTTGCAGAGCACAGATACGCAGTATTTT
>TRBV9|TRBD1|16|TRBJ2-7|.
CASSVGGGQSWVEQYF
TGTGCCAGCAGCGTAGGTGGGGGACAGTCCTGGGTCGAGCAGTACTTC
>TRBV7-2|.|14|TRBJ2-7|.
CASSLNAGVHEQYF
TGTGCCAGCAGCTTAAACGCAGGGGTACACGAGCAGTACTTC
>TRBV5-4|.|15|TRBJ2-3|few
CASSQPPWDKDTQYF
TGTGCCAGCAGCCAACCCCCGTGGGACAAAGATACGCAGTATTTT
>TRBV5-1|.|14|TRBJ2-6|.
CASSLRAGANVLTF
TGCGCCAGCAGCTTGCGGGCTGGGGCCAACGTCCTGACTTTC
>TRBV30|TRBD2|13|TRBJ2-7|.
CAWTVVGGGEQYF
TGTGCCTGGACAGTAGTGGGCGGGGGCGAGCAGTACTTC
>TRBV7-9|.|15|TRBJ2-1|.
CASSLGRTSYNEQFF
TGTGCCAGCAGCTTGGGGAGAACCTCCTACAATGAGCAGTTCTTC
>TRBV15|.|14|TRBJ2-7|.
CATSRAGSAYEQYF
TGTGCCACCAGCAGAGCCGGGAGCGCCTACGAGCAGTACTTC
>TRBV19|TRBD1|14|TRBJ2-7|.
CASAPGQRTYEQYF
TGTGCCAGTGCACCGGGACAGAGAACCTACGAGCAGTACTTC
>TRBV4-2|.|17|TRBJ2-7|.
CASSQVPEWGTSYEQYF
TGTGCCAGCAGCCAAGTCCCGGAGTGGGGGACCTCCTACGAGCAGTACTTC
>TRBV18|TRBD2|15|TRBJ2-7|.
CASSHPRTRPYEQYF
TGTGCCAGCTCTCACCCACGGACTAGACCCTACGAGCAGTACTTC
>TRBV27|TRBD1|17|TRBJ1-5|.
CASSTTGTGVSNQPQHF
TGTGCCAGCTCTACAACCGGGACAGGGGTTAGCAATCAGCCCCAGCATTTT